The 17 T cell receptor beta chains presented below share a single source sample, sequenced in a study of CD8 T cells in Susac syndrome. Random hexamers were used to reverse transcribe an amount of about 0.45 to 1 ug RNA. MiXCR, run by TCRdb on the immunoSEQ multiplex PCR reads, gives a single entry per CDR3 protein. The profile covers about 130,000 distinct CDR3 sequences, with 90% to 95% appearing a single time and 0.2% to 0.25% taken by the ten largest. Specimen: CD8+ T cells from PBMCs. Source of these receptors: a human donor with Susac syndrome.

The chain employs TRBV7-8 and TRBJ1-5; D is ambiguous. The CDR3 totals 13 residues. V lost 2 bases, J lost 2 bases, and 4 bases lay in between. Germline V gene sequence: CDR1 SGHVS, CDR2 FQNEAQ. CDR3 loop: CASSLYGNQPQHF. CDR3 in DNA: TGTGCCAGCAGCTTATACGGCAATCAGCCCCAGCATTTT.

J is TRBJ2-7 and V is TRBV11-2, with D possibly being TRBD1 (6 bases). Trimming removed 5 bases from V and 1 base from J, with 18 bases in between. Germline V gene data show CDR1 as SGHAT and CDR2 as FQNNGV. The CDR3 runs 16 residues. The CDR3 loop reads CASSPPSGTTSYEQYF. CDR3 nucleotides: TGTGCCAGCAGCCCACCTTCCGGGACAACATCCTACGAGCAGTACTTC.

The V call is TRBV9, the J call TRBJ2-3, with a possible D match to TRBD1 (6 bases). The CDR3 is made up of 18 amino acids. Germline CDR1 is SGDLS and CDR2 is YYNGEE. V lost 3 bases and J 4 bases, leaving 24 bases between the germline ends. Here the CDR3 reads CASSGKWGHNRVADTQYF. The CDR3, as DNA: TGTGCCAGCAGCGGGAAATGGGGGCACAACCGGGTGGCAGATACGCAGTATTTT.

The chain joins TRBV7-9 to TRBJ2-7; D is unresolved. This CDR3 region has 13 residues. V was clipped by 5 bases and J by 0 bases, with 8 bases between them. Germline loops: CDR1 SEHNR, CDR2 FQNEAQ (reference sequence). CDR3 residues: CASSTDNSYEQYF. In DNA form, the CDR3 reads TGTGCCAGCAGCACAGACAACTCCTACGAGCAGTACTTC.

The CDR3 DNA reads TGTGCCAGCCAGGCGGGGCACGGCATTCAGTACTTC. Protein product: CASQAGHGIQYF. The chain links TRBV27 to TRBJ2-4, with D possibly matching TRBD2 (6 bases). The V gene's germline CDR1 is MNHEY and CDR2 SMNVEV (reference sequence). This CDR3 is 12 amino acids long. Between the trimmed V and J ends, which lost 8 bases and 9 bases, there was a span of 14 bases.

V usage is TRBV5-1 and J usage is TRBJ2-1; D not resolved. Per germline, CDR1 SGHRS and CDR2 YFSETQ. V lost 9 bases and J 0 bases, leaving 10 bases between the germline ends. CDR3 length: 13 residues. The CDR3 nucleotides read TGCGCCACAAGGACGGGCTCCTACAATGAGCAGTTCTTC. This encodes CATRTGSYNEQFF.

The chain joins TRBV18 to TRBJ2-1; D remains unclear. There are 15 residues in the CDR3. Germline V gene lookup returns CDR1 KGHSH and CDR2 LQKENI. Trimming cost V 0 bases and J 0 bases, with 6 bases left between them. For the CDR3, the DNA is TGTGCCAGCTCACCACCGGCACACTCCTACAATGAGCAGTTCTTC. Protein: CASSPPAHSYNEQFF.

This clonotype was seen once. This chain uses TRBV12-3 or TRBV12-4 with TRBJ2-1; D is tentatively TRBD1 or TRBD2 (5 bases each). V lost 1 base, J lost 7 bases, and 14 bases lay in between. The CDR3 extends over 15 amino acids. DNA of the CDR3: TGTGCCAGCAGTTTAGTTGGGGGAGAGGTGAATGAGCAGTTCTTC. Its translation: CASSLVGGEVNEQFF.

The chain links TRBV6-1 to TRBJ2-1; D might be TRBD1 (5 bases). Trimming removed 8 bases from V and 5 bases from J, with 7 bases in between. The CDR3 spans 11 residues. Germline V gives CDR1 MNHNS, CDR2 SASEGT. The chain's CDR3 is CASDRDNEQFF. CDR3 bases: TGTGCCAGCGACAGAGACAATGAGCAGTTCTTC.

This sequence joins TRBV20-1 and TRBJ1-2; D gene unclear. V was pared by 1 base and J by 12 bases, with 18 bases between. The CDR3 runs to 13 residues. CDR1 and CDR2 (germline): DFQATT, SNEGSKA (reference sequence). The CDR3, as DNA: TGCAGTGCTAGAGCGCATTCGGGCTCACTGGACACCTTC. It codes for CSARAHSGSLDTF.

This clonotype was seen only once. The chain joins TRBV5-6 to TRBJ1-6; D is undetermined. The CDR3 length is 12 residues. V shed 5 bases and J shed 7 bases, with 7 bases lying between them. The germline V gene encodes CDR1 SGHDT and CDR2 YYEEEE. CDR3 in DNA: TGTGCCAGCAGAGCCCTAAATTCACCCCTCCACTTT. Protein sequence: CASRALNSPLHF.

The chain couples TRBV21-1 to TRBJ2-7; the DNA was not used to check the table's D call, TRBD1. TRBV21-1 counts as a pseudogene. This CDR3 has 13 amino acids. The CDR3 sequence is CASSPWTSYEQYF. In nucleotides, the CDR3 is TGTGCCAGCAGCCCCTGGACATCCTACGAGCAGTACTTC.

This chain joins TRBV9 and TRBJ2-1, with 7 bases fitting TRBD2. CDR1 is SGDLS, CDR2 YYNGEE, per germline. J was trimmed by 6 bases and V by 0 bases; bases with no gene match: 9. CDR3 length equals 16 residues. CDR3 sequence: CASSVGDGRSSNEQFF. The CDR3 nucleotides read TGTGCCAGCAGCGTAGGAGACGGGAGGTCGAGCAATGAGCAGTTCTTC.

V gene TRBV28 combines with J gene TRBJ1-1; possibly TRBD1 for D (5 bases). This CDR3 has 14 residues. Looked up from germline, CDR1 is MDHEN and CDR2 is SYDVKM. Trimming took off 3 bases at V and 4 bases at J, with 12 bases between the two ends. Here the CDR3 reads CASSLGRRGTEAFF. As DNA, the CDR3 is TGTGCCAGCAGTTTGGGACGGCGGGGCACTGAAGCTTTCTTT.

The chain combines TRBV5-1 with TRBJ2-7, with D perhaps TRBD2 (6 bases). Looked up from germline, CDR1 is SGHRS and CDR2 is YFSETQ. This CDR3 is built from 13 residues. The ends were cut back, 1 base at V and 5 bases at J, with 10 bases in the middle. Here the CDR3 reads CASSLWGDHEQYF. CDR3 nucleotides: TGCGCCAGCAGCTTGTGGGGGGACCACGAGCAGTACTTC.

The rearrangement uses TRBV12-3 or TRBV12-4 and TRBJ2-7; 14 nucleotides align to TRBD2. The V gene end was trimmed by 5 bases and the J gene end by 4 bases; junction bases not matched to a gene: 7. The CDR3 is made up of 16 amino acids. As DNA, the CDR3 is TGTGCCAGCAGTGCAGGGACTAGCGGGAGACCTTACGAGCAGTACTTC. Protein sequence: CASSAGTSGRPYEQYF.

The CDR3 bases are TGTGCCAGCAGCCAAGTTAGCGGGGGCCAAGAGACCCAGTACTTC. Residues: CASSQVSGGQETQYF. The J gene is TRBJ2-5, the V gene TRBV3-1, with 9 positions matching TRBD2. J lost 1 base, V lost 1 base, and 1 base had no gene match. The CDR3 contains 15 residues. Germline V gene data show CDR1 as LGHDT and CDR2 as YNNKEL (reference sequence).